This TCR beta chain was observed in a study of cytomegalovirus exposure and HLA in healthy donors. Study at large: The early release's HLA-typed donors yielded approximately 85 million unique TCRs. Among the 300 to 500 genotyped donors, over 70% were placed in the Caucasian-associated ancestry cluster.

The primer mix had 60 Vbeta and 13 Jbeta primers. Sequencing was performed with immunoSEQ multiplex PCR; in TCRdb, only in-frame clones are kept and a portion is missing. Of 150,000 to 200,000 clones in the sample, approximately 78% were seen once. The sample holds a few counts of this clone. The sample consisted of PBMCs. This TCR derives from a woman aged 35 to 49 in good health and CMV-seronegative.

CDR3 in DNA: TGTGCCAGCAGCCCCCGTGGGGTCAGGGGCAATCAGCCCCAGCATTTT. Translated: CASSPRGVRGNQPQHF. The V gene is TRBV7-2, the J gene TRBJ1-5, with D maybe TRBD1 (5 bases). Germline lookup yields CDR1 SGHTA and CDR2 FQGNSA. V was pared by 5 bases and J by 2 bases, with 16 bases between. The CDR3 sequence is 16 residues long.